This T cell receptor (beta chain) was retrieved from a study of cytomegalovirus exposure and HLA in healthy donors. Points from the study as a whole: Earlier analysis yielded a pattern in which most TCR beta V segments were productive about 90% or about 30% of the time. Solely CMV serostatus was available to characterize immune exposure. A list of 150 to 200 TCR beta chains associated with cytomegalovirus was given. Across donors, sequencing depth was assumed by presence/absence analyses to be roughly uniform.

Note on this clone: Its antigen remains unknown.

CDR3 length: 14 amino acids. V lost 4 bases to trimming and J lost 5 bases, with 14 bases between them. Germline V gives CDR1 MGHRA, CDR2 YSYEKL. In the PCR, 60 Vbeta and 13 Jbeta primers were used. Repertoires were generated with immunoSEQ multiplex PCR, while TCRdb's copy carries only in-frame clones and drops some. The sample carries around 180,000 clones, approximately 78% recorded once. The sample consisted of PBMCs. The source of this sequence is a woman aged 45-65 years in good health and CMV-seropositive. V and J are TRBV4-1 and TRBJ1-1, with D maybe TRBD1 (6 bases). CDR3 in amino acids: CASSLRQVETEAFF. In DNA form, the CDR3 reads TGCGCCAGCAGCCTTAGACAGGTGGAGACTGAAGCTTTCTTT.